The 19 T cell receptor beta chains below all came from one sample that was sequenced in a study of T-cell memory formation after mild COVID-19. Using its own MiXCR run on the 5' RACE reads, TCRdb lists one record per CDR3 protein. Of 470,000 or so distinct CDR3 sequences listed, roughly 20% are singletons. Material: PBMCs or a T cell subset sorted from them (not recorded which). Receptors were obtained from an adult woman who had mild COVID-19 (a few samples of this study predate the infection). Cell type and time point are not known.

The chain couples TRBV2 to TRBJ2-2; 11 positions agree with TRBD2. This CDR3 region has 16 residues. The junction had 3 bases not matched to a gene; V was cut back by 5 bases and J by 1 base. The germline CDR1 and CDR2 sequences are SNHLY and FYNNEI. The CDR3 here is CASSSLAGGNTGELFF. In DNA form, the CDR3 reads TGTGCCAGCAGTTCCCTAGCGGGGGGGAACACCGGGGAGCTGTTTTTT.

This CDR3 reads CSARLRSLKGNEQFF. The CDR3 DNA reads as TGCAGTGCTAGACTACGGTCCCTCAAGGGCAATGAGCAGTTCTTC. The genes are TRBV20-1 and TRBJ2-1; D not resolved. V lost 2 bases and J 6 bases, leaving 17 bases between the germline ends. Per germline, CDR1 DFQATT and CDR2 SNEGSKA (reference sequence). This CDR3 has 15 residues.

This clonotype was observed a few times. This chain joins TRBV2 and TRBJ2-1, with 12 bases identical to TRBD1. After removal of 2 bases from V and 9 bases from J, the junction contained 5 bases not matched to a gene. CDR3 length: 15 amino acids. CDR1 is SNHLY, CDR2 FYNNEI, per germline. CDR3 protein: CASSERDRGPVEQFF. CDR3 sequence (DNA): TGTGCCAGCAGTGAAAGGGACAGGGGGCCTGTTGAGCAGTTCTTC.

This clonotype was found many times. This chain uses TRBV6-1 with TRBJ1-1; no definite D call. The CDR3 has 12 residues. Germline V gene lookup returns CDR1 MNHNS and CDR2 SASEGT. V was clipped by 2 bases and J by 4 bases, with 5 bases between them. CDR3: CASSESGTEAFF. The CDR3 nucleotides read TGTGCCAGCAGTGAATCGGGCACTGAAGCTTTCTTT.

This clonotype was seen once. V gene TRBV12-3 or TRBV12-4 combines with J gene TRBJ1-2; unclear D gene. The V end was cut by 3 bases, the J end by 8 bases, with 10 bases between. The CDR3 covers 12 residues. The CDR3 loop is CASSFSGGGYTF. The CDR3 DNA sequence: TGTGCCAGCAGTTTTTCGGGAGGCGGCTACACCTTC.

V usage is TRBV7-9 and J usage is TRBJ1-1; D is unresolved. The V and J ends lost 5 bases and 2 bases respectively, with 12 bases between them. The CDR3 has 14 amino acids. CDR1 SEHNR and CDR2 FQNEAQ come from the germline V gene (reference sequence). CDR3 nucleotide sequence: TGTGCCAGCAGCACGATTCACGGCAACACTGAAGCTTTCTTT. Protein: CASSTIHGNTEAFF.

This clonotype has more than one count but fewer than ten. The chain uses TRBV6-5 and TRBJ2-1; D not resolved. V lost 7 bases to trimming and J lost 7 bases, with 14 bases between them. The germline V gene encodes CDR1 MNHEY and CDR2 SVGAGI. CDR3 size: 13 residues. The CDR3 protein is CASTPLLRNEQFF. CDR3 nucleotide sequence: TGTGCCAGCACCCCCCTACTTAGGAATGAGCAGTTCTTC.

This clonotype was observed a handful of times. CDR3 coding DNA: TGCAGCGTTGACTTCGGGAGGTTCGCAGATACGCAGTATTTT. This encodes CSVDFGRFADTQYF. The rearrangement joins TRBV29-1 to TRBJ2-3, with 7 positions matching TRBD2. Germline CDR1 reads SQVTM; CDR2 reads ANQGSEA. V gave up 3 bases and J gave up 4 bases; unmatched junction bases: 7. The CDR3 extends over 14 amino acids.

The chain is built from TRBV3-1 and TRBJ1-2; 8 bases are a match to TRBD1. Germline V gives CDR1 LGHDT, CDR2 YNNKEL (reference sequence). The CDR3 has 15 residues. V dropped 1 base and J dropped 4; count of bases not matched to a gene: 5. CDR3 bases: TGTGCCAGCAGCCAAGTCTTAACAGGGGGCTATGGCTACACCTTC. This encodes CASSQVLTGGYGYTF.

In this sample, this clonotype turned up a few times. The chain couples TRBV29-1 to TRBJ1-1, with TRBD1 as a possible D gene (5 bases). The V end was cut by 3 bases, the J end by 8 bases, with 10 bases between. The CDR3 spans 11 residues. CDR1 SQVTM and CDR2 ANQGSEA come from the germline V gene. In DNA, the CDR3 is TGCAGCGTTGATCCGGGGGGGGAAGCTTTCTTT. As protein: CSVDPGGEAFF.

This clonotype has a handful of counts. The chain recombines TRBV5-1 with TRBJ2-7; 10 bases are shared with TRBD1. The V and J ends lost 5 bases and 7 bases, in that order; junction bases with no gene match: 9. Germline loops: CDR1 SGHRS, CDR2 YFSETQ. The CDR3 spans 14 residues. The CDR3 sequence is CASRDGQGVREQYF. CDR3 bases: TGCGCCAGCAGGGATGGACAGGGGGTCCGAGAGCAGTACTTC.

The CDR3 DNA is TGCGCCAGCAGCCAAGATCTTCAGACAGGGGGTATCGCCGGGGAGCTGTTTTTT. Translated, it gives CASSQDLQTGGIAGELFF. The chain combines TRBV4-1 with TRBJ2-2; TRBD1 matches 9 bases. This CDR3 has 18 residues. Germline V gives CDR1 MGHRA, CDR2 YSYEKL. The J segment lost 6 bases and the V segment lost 0 bases, leaving 11 bases of the junction unmatched.

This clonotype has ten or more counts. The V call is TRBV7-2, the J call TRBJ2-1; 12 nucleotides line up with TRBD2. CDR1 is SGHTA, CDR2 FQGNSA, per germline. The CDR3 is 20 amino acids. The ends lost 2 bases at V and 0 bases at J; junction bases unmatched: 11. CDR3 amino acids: CASSLSGWTSGTHSYNEQFF. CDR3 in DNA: TGTGCCAGCAGCTTATCGGGTTGGACTAGCGGGACCCACTCCTACAATGAGCAGTTCTTC.

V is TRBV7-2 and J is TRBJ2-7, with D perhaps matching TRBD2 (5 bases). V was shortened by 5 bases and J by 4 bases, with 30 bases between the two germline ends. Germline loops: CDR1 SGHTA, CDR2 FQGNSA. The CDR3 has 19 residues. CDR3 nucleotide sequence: TGTGCCAGCAGCCGAAACAAGCCGCTGGAGGAAACTAACCGTTACGAGCAGTACTTC. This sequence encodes CASSRNKPLEETNRYEQYF.

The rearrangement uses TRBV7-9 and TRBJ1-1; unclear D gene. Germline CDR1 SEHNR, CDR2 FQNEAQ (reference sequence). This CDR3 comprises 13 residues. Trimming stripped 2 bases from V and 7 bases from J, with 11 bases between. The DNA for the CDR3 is TGTGCCAGCAGCTTATATGGCTCGAGTGAAGCTTTCTTT. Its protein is CASSLYGSSEAFF.

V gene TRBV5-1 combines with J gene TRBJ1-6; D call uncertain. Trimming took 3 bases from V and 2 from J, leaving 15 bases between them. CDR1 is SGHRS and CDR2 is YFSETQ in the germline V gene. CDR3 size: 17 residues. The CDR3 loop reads CASSSNSHFTYNSPLHF. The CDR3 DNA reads TGCGCCAGCAGCTCTAACAGCCACTTTACCTATAATTCACCCCTCCACTTT. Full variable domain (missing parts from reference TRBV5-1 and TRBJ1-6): KAGVTQTPRYLIKTRGQQVTLSCSPISGHRSVSWYQQTPGQGLQFLFEYFSETQRNKGNFPGRFSGRQFSNSRSEMNVSTLELGDSALYLCASSSNSHFTYNSPLHFGNGTRLTVT.

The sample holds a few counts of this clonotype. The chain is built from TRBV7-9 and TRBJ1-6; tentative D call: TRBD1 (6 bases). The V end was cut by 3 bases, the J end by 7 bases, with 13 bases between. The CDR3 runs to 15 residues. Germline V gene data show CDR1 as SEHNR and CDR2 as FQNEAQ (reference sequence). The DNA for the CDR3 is TGTGCCAGCAGCTTGGGTTACAGGGACAATTCACCCCTCCACTTT. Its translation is CASSLGYRDNSPLHF.

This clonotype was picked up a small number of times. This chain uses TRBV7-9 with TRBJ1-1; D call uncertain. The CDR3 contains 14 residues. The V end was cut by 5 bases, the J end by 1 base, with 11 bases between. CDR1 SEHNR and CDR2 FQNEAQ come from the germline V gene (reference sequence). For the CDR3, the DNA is TGTGCCAGCAGCCTAGGGAGAGCGAACACTGAAGCTTTCTTT. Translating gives CASSLGRANTEAFF.

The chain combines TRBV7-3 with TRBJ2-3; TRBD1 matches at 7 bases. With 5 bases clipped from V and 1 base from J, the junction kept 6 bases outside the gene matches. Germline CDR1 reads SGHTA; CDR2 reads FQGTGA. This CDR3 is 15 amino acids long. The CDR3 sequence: CASSLGTVRTDTQYF. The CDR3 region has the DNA TGTGCCAGCAGCCTAGGGACAGTACGCACAGATACGCAGTATTTT.